This T cell receptor beta chain originates from a study of Graves' ophthalmopathy and Graves' hyperthyroidism. Transcripts of RNA were the source for amplifying TCR beta CDR3 regions. RT-PCR with HTBI primers came first, then second-round multiplex PCR. TCRdb reprocessed the multiplex PCR reads via MiXCR and lists one record per CDR3 protein. The repertoire consists of roughly 610,000 distinct CDR3 sequences, with approximately 21% occurring once and the leading ten covering around 7%. Looked up from germline, CDR1 is SGHTA and CDR2 is FQGNSA. V gave up 5 bases and J gave up 7 bases, with 14 bases separating them. CDR3 length equals 13 residues.

The chain carries TRBV7-2 and TRBJ2-5; D may be TRBD1 or TRBD2 (5 bases each). Source material: peripheral blood. This TCR was recovered from a woman aged 18 to 35 with stable Graves' hyperthyroidism. Some clones in this sample may be carry-over from other donors' samples. The CDR3 bases are TGTGCCAGCAGCCAGGGCCTACTAGGGACCCAGTACTTC. Translation gives CASSQGLLGTQYF.